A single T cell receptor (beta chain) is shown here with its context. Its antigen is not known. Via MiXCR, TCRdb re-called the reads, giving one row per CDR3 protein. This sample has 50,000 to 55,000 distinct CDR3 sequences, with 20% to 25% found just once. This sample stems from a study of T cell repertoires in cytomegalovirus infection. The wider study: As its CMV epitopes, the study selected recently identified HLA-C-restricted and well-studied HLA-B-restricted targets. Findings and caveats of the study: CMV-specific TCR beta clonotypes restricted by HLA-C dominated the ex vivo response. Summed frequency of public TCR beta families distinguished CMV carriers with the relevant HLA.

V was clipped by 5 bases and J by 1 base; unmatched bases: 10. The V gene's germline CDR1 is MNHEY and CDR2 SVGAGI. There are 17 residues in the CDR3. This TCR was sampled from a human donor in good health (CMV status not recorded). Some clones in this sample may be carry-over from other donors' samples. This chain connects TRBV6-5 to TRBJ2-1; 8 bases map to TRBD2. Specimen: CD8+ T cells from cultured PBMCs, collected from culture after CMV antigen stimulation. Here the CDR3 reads CASSRNRGGNSYNEQFF. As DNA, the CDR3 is TGTGCCAGCAGTCGCAACCGGGGGGGAAATTCCTACAATGAGCAGTTCTTC.